Below are 3 T cell receptor beta chains sequenced from a single sample in a study of lymphopenia after photon versus proton radiotherapy. Using immunoSEQ multiplex PCR, the repertoire was profiled, and TCRdb retains in-frame clones only, with some absent. The table shows about 20,000 clones, with 80% to 90% occurring only once. Sequencing used peripheral blood, obtained from a patient treated with photon-based radiotherapy. These receptors were obtained from a woman aged 45-65 years with pancreatic cancer.

This chain uses TRBV30 with TRBJ2-7; 11 bases fit TRBD2. From germline, CDR1 is GTSNPN and CDR2 SVGIG (reference sequence). With 1 base clipped from V and 7 bases from J, the junction kept 12 bases outside the gene matches. This CDR3 has 16 amino acids. CDR3 coding DNA: TGTGCCTGGAGTGCTGGGACTAGCGGAGCCTTGGAGGAGCAGTACTTC. It translates to CAWSAGTSGALEEQYF.

The J gene is TRBJ2-5, the V gene TRBV7-9; D uncertain. The CDR3 spans 16 residues. CDR1 is SEHNR and CDR2 is FQNEAQ in the germline V gene (reference sequence). Trimming cost V 5 bases and J 0 bases, with 16 bases left between them. The CDR3: CASSHMRTVYQETQYF. CDR3 nucleotide sequence: TGTGCCAGCAGCCACATGCGGACCGTATACCAAGAGACCCAGTACTTC.

The chain has TRBV19 and TRBJ2-5, with D possibly being TRBD1 (6 bases). The length of the CDR3 is 13 residues. Looked up from germline, CDR1 is LNHDA and CDR2 is SQIVND (reference sequence). Deletions cut 0 bases from V and 4 bases from J, with 6 bases between. The CDR3 nucleotides are TGTGCCAGTAGTATAGAACAGGGAGAGACCCAGTACTTC. Its protein is CASSIEQGETQYF.